This T cell receptor beta chain was profiled in a study of human T cells and chemical hapten exposure. Study-wide background: Diphenylcyclopropenone was applied weekly to patients' scalps across the approximately 24-week study. Findings of the study overall: After DPC sensitization, TCRs above 1 in 1000 frequency showed no change.

Stated time point: pre-sensitization, week 0. This sample's treatment: therapeutic diphenylcyclopropenone sensitization with weekly scalp DPC. Extraction of total RNA was performed on unfractionated whole blood. As handled by the study authors: A typical sample had 93,000 or so TCRs, with about 23,224 to 690,600 overall. TCRdb fed the RACE reads into MiXCR, producing one record per CDR3 protein. TCRdb's processing, not the authors', yielded these V and J calls. Here the sample spans about 98,000 distinct CDR3 sequences, roughly 10% being singletons. In this sample, this clonotype turned up once. The antigen remains undetermined. Trimming took off 5 bases at V and 2 bases at J, with 9 bases between the two ends. This CDR3 is 14 amino acids long. Germline CDR1 and CDR2: SGHVS and FNYEAQ.

The chain carries TRBV7-6 and TRBJ2-2; D not certain. The receptor comes from an older woman with alopecia areata. Some clones in this sample may be carry-over from other donors' samples. Specimen: whole blood, collected in connection with sensitization to the hapten diphenylcyclopropenone (DPC). The CDR3 protein is CASSIRENTGELFF. The CDR3 coding sequence is TGTGCCAGCAGCATCAGAGAAAACACCGGGGAGCTGTTTTTT.